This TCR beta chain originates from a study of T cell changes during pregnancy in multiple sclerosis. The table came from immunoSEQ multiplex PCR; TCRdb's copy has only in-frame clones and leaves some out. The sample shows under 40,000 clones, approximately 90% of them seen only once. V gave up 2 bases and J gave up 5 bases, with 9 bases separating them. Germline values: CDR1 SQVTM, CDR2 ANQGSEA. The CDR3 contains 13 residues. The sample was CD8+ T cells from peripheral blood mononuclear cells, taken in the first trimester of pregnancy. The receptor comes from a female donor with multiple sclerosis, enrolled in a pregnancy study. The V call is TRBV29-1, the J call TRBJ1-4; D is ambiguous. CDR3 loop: CSVELDTNEKLFF. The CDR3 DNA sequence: TGCAGCGTTGAACTTGACACAAATGAAAAACTGTTTTTT.